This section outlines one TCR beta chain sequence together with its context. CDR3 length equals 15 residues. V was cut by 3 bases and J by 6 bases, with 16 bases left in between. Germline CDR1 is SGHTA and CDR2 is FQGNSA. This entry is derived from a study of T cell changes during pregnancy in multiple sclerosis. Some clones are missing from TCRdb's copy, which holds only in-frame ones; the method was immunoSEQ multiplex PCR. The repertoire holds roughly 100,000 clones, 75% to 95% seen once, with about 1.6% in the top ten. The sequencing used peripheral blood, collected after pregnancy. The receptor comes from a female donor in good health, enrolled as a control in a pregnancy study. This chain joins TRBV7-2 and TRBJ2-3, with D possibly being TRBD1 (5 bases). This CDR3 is CASSFVGAVLDTQYF. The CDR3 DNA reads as TGTGCCAGCAGCTTCGTAGGGGCCGTATTGGATACGCAGTATTTT.